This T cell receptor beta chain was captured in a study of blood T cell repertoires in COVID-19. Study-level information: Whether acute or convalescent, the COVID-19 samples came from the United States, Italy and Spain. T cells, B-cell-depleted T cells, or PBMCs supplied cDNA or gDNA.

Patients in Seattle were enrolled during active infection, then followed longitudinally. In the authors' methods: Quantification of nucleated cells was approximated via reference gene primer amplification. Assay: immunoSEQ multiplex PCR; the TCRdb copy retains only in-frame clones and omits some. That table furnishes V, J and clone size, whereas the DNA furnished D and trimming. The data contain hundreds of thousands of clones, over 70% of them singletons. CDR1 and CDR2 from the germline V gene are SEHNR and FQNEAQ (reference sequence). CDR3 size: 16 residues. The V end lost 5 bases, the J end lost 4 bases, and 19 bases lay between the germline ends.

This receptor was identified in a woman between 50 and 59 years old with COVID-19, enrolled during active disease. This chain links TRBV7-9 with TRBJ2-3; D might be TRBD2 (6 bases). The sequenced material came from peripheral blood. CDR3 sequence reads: CASSPWGDLGADTQYF. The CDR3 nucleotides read TGTGCCAGCAGCCCCTGGGGGGACCTTGGGGCAGATACGCAGTATTTT.